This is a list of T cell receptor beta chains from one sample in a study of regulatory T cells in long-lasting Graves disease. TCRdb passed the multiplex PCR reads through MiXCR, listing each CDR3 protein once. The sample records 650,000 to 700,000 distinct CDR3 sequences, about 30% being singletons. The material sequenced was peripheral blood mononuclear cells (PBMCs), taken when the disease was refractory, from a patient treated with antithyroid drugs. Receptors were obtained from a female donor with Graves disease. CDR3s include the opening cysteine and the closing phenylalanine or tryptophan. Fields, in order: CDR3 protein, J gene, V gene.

CDR3 protein: CAWSVAGQQYF
J gene: TRBJ2-7
V gene: TRBV30

CDR3 protein: CASSPWVFGNTGELFF
J gene: TRBJ2-2
V gene: TRBV6-1

CDR3 protein: CASSPGNSRIQPQHF
J gene: TRBJ1-5
V gene: TRBV19

CDR3 protein: CASSFSEGVYGYTF
J gene: TRBJ1-2
V gene: TRBV11-2

CDR3 protein: CASSQDRGRDTGELFF
J gene: TRBJ2-2
V gene: TRBV6-1

CDR3 protein: CASSLRGLGANVLTF
J gene: TRBJ2-6
V gene: TRBV11-2

CDR3 protein: CASSPDSGQAYEQYF
J gene: TRBJ2-7
V gene: TRBV3-1

CDR3 protein: CASSLGDRDSNQPQHF
J gene: TRBJ1-5
V gene: TRBV5-1

CDR3 protein: CASSMSQGNSPLHF
J gene: TRBJ1-6
V gene: TRBV6-1

CDR3 protein: CAFQQGDYGYTF
J gene: TRBJ1-2
V gene: TRBV30

CDR3 protein: CATSDPGTANYGYTF
J gene: TRBJ1-2
V gene: TRBV24-1

CDR3 protein: CASSLWTGELFF
J gene: TRBJ2-2
V gene: TRBV12-3/TRBV12-4

CDR3 protein: CASSLAVGQHTEAFF
J gene: TRBJ1-1
V gene: TRBV5-1

CDR3 protein: CASSQSSTGNTGELFF
J gene: TRBJ2-2
V gene: TRBV3-1

CDR3 protein: CASIATGGNTEAFF
J gene: TRBJ1-1
V gene: TRBV28

CDR3 protein: CASTGLAGYYNEQFF
J gene: TRBJ2-1
V gene: TRBV6-1

CDR3 protein: CASSYVAPEAFF
J gene: TRBJ1-1
V gene: TRBV6-9

CDR3 protein: CSAALGQGLGYTF
J gene: TRBJ1-2
V gene: TRBV29-1

CDR3 protein: CASRLRDNTEAFF
J gene: TRBJ1-1
V gene: TRBV12-3/TRBV12-4

CDR3 protein: CAGGPEFRNTEAFF
J gene: TRBJ1-1
V gene: TRBV30

CDR3 protein: CASSDPNWGQANQPQHF
J gene: TRBJ1-5
V gene: TRBV6-1

CDR3 protein: CASRPRGQALGIGTEAFF
J gene: TRBJ1-1
V gene: TRBV27

CDR3 protein: CSARTGTSNQPQHF
J gene: TRBJ1-5
V gene: TRBV20-1

CDR3 protein: CSGRLQGADTGELFF
J gene: TRBJ2-2
V gene: TRBV29-1

CDR3 protein: CSVQTGGSNQPQHF
J gene: TRBJ1-5
V gene: TRBV29-1

CDR3 protein: CASSLLQGMGETQYF
J gene: TRBJ2-5
V gene: TRBV7-9

CDR3 protein: CASSFIQATANQPQHF
J gene: TRBJ1-5
V gene: TRBV28

CDR3 protein: CSAHNSYNSPLHF
J gene: TRBJ1-6
V gene: TRBV29-1

CDR3 protein: CASSLQGSAAYEQYF
J gene: TRBJ2-7
V gene: TRBV19

CDR3 protein: CASSSAGDPSYEQYF
J gene: TRBJ2-7
V gene: TRBV7-9

CDR3 protein: CASRRTGSLYEQYF
J gene: TRBJ2-7
V gene: TRBV12-3/TRBV12-4

CDR3 protein: CASGTAGEYPGELFF
J gene: TRBJ2-2
V gene: TRBV6-1

CDR3 protein: CASRQRESADEQFF
J gene: TRBJ2-1
V gene: TRBV2

CDR3 protein: CASSAPGQGNYGYTF
J gene: TRBJ1-2
V gene: TRBV9

CDR3 protein: CASSQDVYRTQETQYF
J gene: TRBJ2-5
V gene: TRBV3-1

CDR3 protein: CASSVALRGQETQYF
J gene: TRBJ2-5
V gene: TRBV9

CDR3 protein: CASSRDRGDNQPQHF
J gene: TRBJ1-5
V gene: TRBV2

CDR3 protein: CASSLVLQAAYEQYF
J gene: TRBJ2-7
V gene: TRBV7-2

CDR3 protein: CASSLEPRLNTEAFF
J gene: TRBJ1-1
V gene: TRBV5-1

CDR3 protein: CASSPTAPFYGYTF
J gene: TRBJ1-2
V gene: TRBV27

CDR3 protein: CASSSAVGLNSPLHF
J gene: TRBJ1-6
V gene: TRBV2

CDR3 protein: CVSSLESDLGGYTF
J gene: TRBJ1-2
V gene: TRBV7-2

CDR3 protein: CSANRGPLDGYTF
J gene: TRBJ1-2
V gene: TRBV20-1

CDR3 protein: CASGIRAVYEQYF
J gene: TRBJ2-7
V gene: TRBV2

CDR3 protein: CSVVQTEAFF
J gene: TRBJ1-1
V gene: TRBV29-1

CDR3 protein: CASSLPGLARTYEQYF
J gene: TRBJ2-7
V gene: TRBV28

CDR3 protein: CASSFDRYSGNTIYF
J gene: TRBJ1-3
V gene: TRBV6-5

CDR3 protein: CASSYSGSSGNTIYF
J gene: TRBJ1-3
V gene: TRBV6-5

CDR3 protein: CASISGRYGTEAFF
J gene: TRBJ1-1
V gene: TRBV19

CDR3 protein: CASRAGSGWAFF
J gene: TRBJ1-1
V gene: TRBV6-1

CDR3 protein: CASSSAGGNQPQHF
J gene: TRBJ1-5
V gene: TRBV12-3/TRBV12-4

CDR3 protein: CASKDRVGPNSPLHF
J gene: TRBJ1-6
V gene: TRBV6-1

CDR3 protein: CASSLRDRGSRETQYF
J gene: TRBJ2-5
V gene: TRBV28

CDR3 protein: CASSIRTTSSYNSPLHF
J gene: TRBJ1-6
V gene: TRBV5-6

CDR3 protein: CSVVGGVSGANVLTF
J gene: TRBJ2-6
V gene: TRBV29-1